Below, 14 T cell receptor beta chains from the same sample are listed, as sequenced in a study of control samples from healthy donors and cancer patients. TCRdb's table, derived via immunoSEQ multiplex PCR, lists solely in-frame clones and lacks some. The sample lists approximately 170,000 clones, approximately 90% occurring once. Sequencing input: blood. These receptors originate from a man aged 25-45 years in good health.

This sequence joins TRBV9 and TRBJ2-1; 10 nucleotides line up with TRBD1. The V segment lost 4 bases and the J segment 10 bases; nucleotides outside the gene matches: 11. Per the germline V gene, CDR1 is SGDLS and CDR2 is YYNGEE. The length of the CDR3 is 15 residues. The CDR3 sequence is CASSPGQGHWGEQFF. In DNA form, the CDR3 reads TGTGCCAGCAGCCCGGGACAGGGGCATTGGGGGGAGCAGTTCTTC.

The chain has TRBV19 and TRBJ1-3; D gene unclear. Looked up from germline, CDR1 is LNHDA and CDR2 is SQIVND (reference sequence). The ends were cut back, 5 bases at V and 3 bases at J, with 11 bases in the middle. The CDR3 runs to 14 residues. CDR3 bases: TGTGCCAGTAGTCACCCGGGAGGTGGAAACACCATATATTTT. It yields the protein CASSHPGGGNTIYF.

The CDR3 loop is CASSLSDQGAYYGYTF. CDR3 bases: TGTGCCAGCAGTTTATCGGACCAGGGGGCATACTATGGCTACACCTTC. The chain employs TRBV27 and TRBJ1-2; 8 bases are a match to TRBD1. The CDR3 runs to 16 residues. The germline CDR1 and CDR2 sequences are MNHEY and SMNVEV (reference sequence). Trimming at V came to 0 bases and at J to 3 bases, leaving 6 bases not matched to a gene.

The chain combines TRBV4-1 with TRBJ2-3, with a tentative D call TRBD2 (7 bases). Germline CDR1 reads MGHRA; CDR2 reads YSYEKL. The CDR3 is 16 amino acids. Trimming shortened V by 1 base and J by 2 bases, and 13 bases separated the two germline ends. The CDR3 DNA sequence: TGCGCCAGCAGCCAAGTGAAGGGGGGGTACACAGATACGCAGTATTTT. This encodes CASSQVKGGYTDTQYF.

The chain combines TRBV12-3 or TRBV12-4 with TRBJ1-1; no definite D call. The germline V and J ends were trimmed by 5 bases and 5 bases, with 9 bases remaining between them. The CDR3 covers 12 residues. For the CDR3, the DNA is TGTGCCAGCAGTAAGGTTGGAACTGAAGCTTTCTTT. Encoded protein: CASSKVGTEAFF.

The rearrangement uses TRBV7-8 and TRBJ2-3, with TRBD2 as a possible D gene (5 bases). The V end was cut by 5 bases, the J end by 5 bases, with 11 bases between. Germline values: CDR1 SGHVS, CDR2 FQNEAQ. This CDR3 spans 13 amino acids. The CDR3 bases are TGTGCCAGCAGCCCGGTAGCGTTAGATACGCAGTATTTT. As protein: CASSPVALDTQYF.

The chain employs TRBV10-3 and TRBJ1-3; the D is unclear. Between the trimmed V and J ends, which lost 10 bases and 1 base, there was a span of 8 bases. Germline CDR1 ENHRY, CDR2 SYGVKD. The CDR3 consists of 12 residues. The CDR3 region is CATEGSGNTIYF. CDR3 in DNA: TGTGCCACCGAGGGTTCTGGAAACACCATATATTTT.

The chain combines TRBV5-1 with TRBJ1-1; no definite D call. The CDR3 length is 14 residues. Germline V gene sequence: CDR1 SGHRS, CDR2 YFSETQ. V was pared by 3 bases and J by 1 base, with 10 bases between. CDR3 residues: CASSWAMGNTEAFF. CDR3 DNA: TGCGCCAGCAGCTGGGCCATGGGGAACACTGAAGCTTTCTTT.

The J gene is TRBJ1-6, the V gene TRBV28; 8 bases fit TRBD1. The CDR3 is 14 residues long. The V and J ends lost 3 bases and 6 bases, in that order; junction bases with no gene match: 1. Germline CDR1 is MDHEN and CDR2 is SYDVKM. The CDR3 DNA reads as TGTGCCAGCAGTTTCAGGGGGCCTAATTCACCCCTCCACTTT. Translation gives CASSFRGPNSPLHF.

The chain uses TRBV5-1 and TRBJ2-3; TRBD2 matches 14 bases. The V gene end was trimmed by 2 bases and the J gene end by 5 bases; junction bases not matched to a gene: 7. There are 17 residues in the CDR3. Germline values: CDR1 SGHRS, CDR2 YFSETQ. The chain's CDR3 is CASSFLGLAGGGDTQYF. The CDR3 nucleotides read TGCGCCAGCAGCTTTCTAGGACTAGCGGGAGGAGGAGATACGCAGTATTTT.

CDR3 coding DNA: TGCGCCAGCAGCCGGACTAGCGGGAGAGACGATGAGCAGTTCTTC. Translated, it gives CASSRTSGRDDEQFF. V usage is TRBV10-2 and J usage is TRBJ2-1, with 13 bases matching TRBD2. In germline, CDR1 is WSHSY, CDR2 SAAADI. The J segment lost 8 bases and the V segment lost 6 bases, leaving 7 bases of the junction unmatched. The CDR3 sequence is 15 residues long.

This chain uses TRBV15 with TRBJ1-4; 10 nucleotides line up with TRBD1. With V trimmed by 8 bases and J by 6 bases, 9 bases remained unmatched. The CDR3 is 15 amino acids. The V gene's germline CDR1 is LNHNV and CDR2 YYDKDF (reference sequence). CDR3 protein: CATHIPGQGHEKLFF. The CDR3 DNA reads TGTGCCACCCATATTCCGGGACAGGGGCATGAAAAACTGTTTTTT. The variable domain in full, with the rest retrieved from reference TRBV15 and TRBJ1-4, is DAMVIQNPRYQVTQFGKPVTLSCSQTLNHNVMYWYQQKSSQAPKLLFHYYDKDFNNEADTPDNFQSRRPNTSFCFLDIRSPGLGDTAMYLCATHIPGQGHEKLFFGSGTQLSVL.

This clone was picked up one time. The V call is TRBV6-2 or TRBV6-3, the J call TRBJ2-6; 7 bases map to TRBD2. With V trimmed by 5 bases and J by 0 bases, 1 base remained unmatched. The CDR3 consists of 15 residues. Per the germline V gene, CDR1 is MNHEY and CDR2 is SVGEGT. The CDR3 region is CASSRTSSGANVLTF. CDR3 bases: TGTGCCAGCAGTCGGACTAGCTCTGGGGCCAACGTCCTGACTTTC.

The DNA of the CDR3 is TGTGCCAGCAGCTCTGGAGGGGGGTTGGGTGAAAAACTGTTTTTT. It encodes CASSSGGGLGEKLFF. The chain couples TRBV5-6 to TRBJ1-4, with D possibly matching TRBD1 (6 bases). CDR3 length: 15 residues. The germline V and J ends were trimmed by 3 bases and 7 bases, with 16 bases remaining between them. The germline CDR1 and CDR2 sequences are SGHDT and YYEEEE.